These 20 T cell receptor beta chains were sequenced from one sample in a study of shared clonotypes between healthy human individuals. Method: immunoSEQ multiplex PCR; TCRdb's copy keeps in-frame clones and lacks some. The sample yields roughly 1 million clones, around 75% seen once. Sequenced material: memory CD4+ T cells sorted from blood. Specified subset: CD45RA-negative fraction. These receptors all stem from a man in his late teens or twenties in good health.

A word on this clone: The sample has other DNA sequences that encode this CDR3 too. The J gene is TRBJ2-7, the V gene TRBV6-5; 7 bases map to TRBD2. Germline-derived CDR1 and CDR2 are MNHEY and SVGAGI. The CDR3 runs 15 residues. Trimming at V came to 2 bases and at J to 2 bases, leaving 6 bases not matched to a gene. CDR3: CASSYRAGAPYEQYF. The CDR3, as DNA: TGTGCCAGCAGTTACCGGGCGGGAGCTCCCTACGAGCAGTACTTC.

This rearrangement joins TRBV5-4 to TRBJ2-2; TRBD2 matches at 10 bases. J was trimmed by 4 bases and V by 6 bases; bases with no gene match: 3. The CDR3 runs to 14 residues. The germline V gene has CDR1 SGHNT and CDR2 YYREEE (reference sequence). The CDR3: CASTSGRSTGELFF. The CDR3 bases are TGTGCCAGCACTAGCGGGAGAAGCACCGGGGAGCTGTTTTTT.

The rearrangement joins TRBV5-4 to TRBJ2-3; tentatively, D is TRBD2 (7 bases). Trimming took off 0 bases at V and 5 bases at J, with 13 bases between the two ends. CDR3 length: 15 amino acids. The germline V gene encodes CDR1 SGHNT and CDR2 YYREEE (reference sequence). CDR3 residues: CASSLGGGQLDTQYF. The CDR3 DNA follows: TGTGCCAGCAGCTTGGGGGGGGGCCAACTAGATACGCAGTATTTT.

This clone was seen a single time. The rearrangement uses TRBV7-8 and TRBJ1-5; D call uncertain. The germline gives CDR1 SGHVS, CDR2 FQNEAQ. The CDR3 extends over 15 amino acids. V was clipped by 4 bases and J by 0 bases, with 10 bases between them. The CDR3 DNA reads as TGTGCCAGCAGCTCGGGGTCTTATAGCAATCAGCCCCAGCATTTT. Its translation is CASSSGSYSNQPQHF.

The chain is built from TRBV28 and TRBJ1-6; D remains unclear. CDR3 length: 12 residues. Germline V gene lookup returns CDR1 MDHEN and CDR2 SYDVKM. The V end lost 6 bases, the J end lost 10 bases, and 10 bases lay between the germline ends. CDR3 bases: TGTGCCAGCAGGGACCCAAAGTCACCCCTCCACTTT. Residues: CASRDPKSPLHF.

The genes are TRBV6-5 and TRBJ2-7, with D tentatively TRBD1 (6 bases). Germline V CDR1 and CDR2: MNHEY, SVGAGI. This CDR3 contains 15 residues. Trimming took 4 bases from V and 5 from J, leaving 18 bases between them. CDR3 residues: CASSSNRDTAHEQYF. The CDR3 nucleotides read TGTGCCAGCAGTTCCAACCGGGACACCGCCCACGAGCAGTACTTC.

The chain combines TRBV4-3 with TRBJ2-5; 7 bases are a match to TRBD2. CDR3 length: 14 residues. Unmatched junction bases numbered 6, after V lost 6 bases and J lost 2 bases. Germline-derived CDR1 and CDR2 are LGHNA and YSLEER. CDR3 protein: CASSRWGGQETQYF. The CDR3 DNA reads as TGCGCCAGCAGTCGCTGGGGGGGTCAAGAGACCCAGTACTTC.

This clone has more than one count but fewer than ten. V usage is TRBV7-2 and J usage is TRBJ2-5, with no clear D. This CDR3 has 13 residues. The V end was cut by 5 bases, the J end by 5 bases, with 12 bases between. Germline CDR1 SGHTA, CDR2 FQGNSA. The DNA of the CDR3 is TGTGCCAGCAGCCGCTCTTTAGCCGAGACCCAGTACTTC. Protein: CASSRSLAETQYF.

The chain links TRBV11-3 to TRBJ2-7, with a tentative D call TRBD2 (5 bases). Germline V gene sequence: CDR1 SGHNT, CDR2 YENEEA. Trimming removed 5 bases at V and 12 bases at J, with 14 bases between. The CDR3 contains 11 residues. CDR3 bases: TGTGCCAGCAGCGGCGGAGGAAGGGTGTACTTC. Translation gives CASSGGGRVYF.

This sequence joins TRBV7-9 and TRBJ2-6; D is uncertain. The V and J ends lost 6 bases and 0 bases respectively, with 12 bases between them. Per the germline V gene, CDR1 is SEHNR and CDR2 is FQNEAQ (reference sequence). The CDR3 contains 16 residues. For the CDR3, the DNA is TGTGCCAGCAGGGCAGATTGGGCCTCTGGGGCCAACGTCCTGACTTTC. Translated, it gives CASRADWASGANVLTF.

Comments on this clone: This may be a read error: a much more frequent sequence differs by one nucleotide. V is TRBV2 and J is TRBJ1-2; TRBD1 agrees at 7 bases. CDR3 length: 12 residues. V was clipped by 4 bases and J by 6 bases; unmatched bases: 2. Germline CDR1 is SNHLY and CDR2 is FYNNEI. The CDR3 region has the DNA TGTGCCAGCAGTGCGACAGGGAATGGCTACACCTTC. Protein sequence: CASSATGNGYTF. The entire variable domain, with the rest obtained from reference TRBV2 and TRBJ1-2, is as follows: EPEVTQTPSHQVTQMGQEVILRCVPISNHLYFYWYRQILGQKVEFLVSFYNNEISEKSEIFDDQFSVERPDGSNFTLKIRSTKLEDSAMYFCASSATGNGYTFGSGTRLTVV.

Points on this clone: The DNA is left out, because the CDR3 cannot be placed on it with certainty; the CDR3 is given as TCRdb lists it. The CDR3 is CASRRSLTMATPSGYGYTF. The gene calls are TRBV27 and TRBJ1-2. The CDR3 sequence runs 19 residues, both termini included. Germline loops: CDR1 MNHEY, CDR2 SMNVEV (reference sequence).

V gene TRBV30 combines with J gene TRBJ1-1; TRBD1 is a possible D gene (6 bases). The V and J ends lost 3 bases and 0 bases respectively, with 23 bases between them. Germline assignment: CDR1 GTSNPN and CDR2 SVGIG (reference sequence). This CDR3 contains 18 residues. CDR3: CAWRPSFLRGELNTEAFF. The DNA of the CDR3 is TGTGCCTGGAGACCCTCCTTCCTCAGGGGAGAATTGAACACTGAAGCTTTCTTT.

This chain joins TRBV13 and TRBJ2-7; D is ambiguous. Trimming removed 6 bases at V and 2 bases at J, with 8 bases between. This CDR3 is built from 12 residues. The germline CDR1 and CDR2 sequences are PRHDT and FYEKMQ (reference sequence). The DNA for the CDR3 is TGTGCCAGCAGATTAACACCCTACGAGCAGTACTTC. It is translated as CASRLTPYEQYF. Looking up the rest from reference TRBV13 and TRBJ2-7 gives the full variable domain: AAGVIQSPRHLIKEKRETATLKCYPIPRHDTVYWYQQGPGQDPQFLISFYEKMQSDKGSIPDRFSAQQFSDYHSELNMSSLELGDSALYFCASRLTPYEQYFGPGTRLTVT.

The rearrangement uses TRBV21-1 and TRBJ1-4; the D call TRBD1 from the table was never checked on the DNA. TRBV21-1 is a recognized pseudogene. The length of the CDR3 is 13 residues. CDR3 in DNA: TGTGCCACTGGGACAGGGGTAAATGAAAAACTGTTTTTT. Its protein is CATGTGVNEKLFF.

This clone has more than one count but fewer than ten. The rearrangement links TRBV10-2 to TRBJ1-1; TRBD1 matches 7 bases. Germline V gene lookup returns CDR1 WSHSY and CDR2 SAAADI. Losses at the gene ends were 5 bases for V and 8 bases for J; bases not matched to a gene: 8. This CDR3 is 13 amino acids long. The CDR3 region is CASSPGTEWEAFF. DNA of the CDR3: TGCGCCAGCAGTCCCGGGACAGAATGGGAAGCTTTCTTT.

The genes are TRBV4-1 and TRBJ2-4, with a tentative D call TRBD1 (6 bases). This CDR3 contains 15 residues. V lost 0 bases to trimming and J lost 3 bases, with 9 bases between them. Germline loops: CDR1 MGHRA, CDR2 YSYEKL. This chain's CDR3 is CASSQDWTVKNIQYF. The CDR3, as DNA: TGCGCCAGCAGCCAAGATTGGACAGTCAAAAACATTCAGTACTTC.

This clone came up a few times. The chain uses TRBV18 and TRBJ2-2; weak D call: TRBD1 (6 bases). The ends were cut back, 0 bases at V and 5 bases at J, with 13 bases in the middle. The CDR3 is 16 residues long. Germline loops: CDR1 KGHSH, CDR2 LQKENI. The CDR3: CASSPPPTGRTGELFF. DNA of the CDR3: TGTGCCAGCTCACCACCCCCTACAGGGAGAACCGGGGAGCTGTTTTTT. The whole variable domain, filled in from reference TRBV18 and TRBJ2-2, reads NAGVMQNPRHLVRRRGQEARLRCSPMKGHSHVYWYRQLPEEGLKFMVYLQKENIIDESGMPKERFSAEFPKEGPSILRIQQVVRGDSAAYFCASSPPPTGRTGELFFGEGSRLTVL.

The CDR3 bases are TGCGCCAGCAGCACCCGGACAGGGGAGACCCAGTACTTC. It encodes CASSTRTGETQYF. The chain couples TRBV5-1 to TRBJ2-5; the match to TRBD1 covers 8 bases. The CDR3 has 13 amino acids. The V gene end was trimmed by 4 bases and the J gene end by 5 bases; junction bases not matched to a gene: 4. CDR1 is SGHRS, CDR2 YFSETQ, per germline.

This clone was observed a few times. This chain uses TRBV6-1 with TRBJ1-4; the D gene is possibly TRBD1 (5 bases). CDR1 and CDR2 (germline): MNHNS, SASEGT. V was clipped by 1 base and J by 5 bases, with 14 bases between them. The CDR3 spans 16 residues. CDR3 region: CASSEVFGGRNEKLFF. The CDR3 nucleotides read TGTGCCAGCAGTGAAGTTTTCGGGGGTAGGAATGAAAAACTGTTTTTT.